The TCR beta chain described here comes from a study of graft-versus-host responses after intestinal transplantation. Study overall: Recipients uniformly received anti-thymocyte globulin induction, followed by tacrolimus and steroids for about 3 years. General study points: Early post-transplant HvG declines tracked with peak circulating GvH clone levels. Present in recipient marrow, GvH clones included some that appeared first in ileum or blood. Patients with graft-donor T cell macrochimerism had high graft-versus-host to host-versus-graft clonal ratios in allografts.

With respect to this clone: Its antigen is still unknown.

Assay: immunoSEQ multiplex PCR; the TCRdb copy retains only in-frame clones and omits some. The sample consists of more than 50,000 clones, under 90% of them appearing once. The V and J ends lost 1 base and 5 bases, in that order; junction bases with no gene match: 15. The CDR3 consists of 18 residues. The germline gives CDR1 SEHNR, CDR2 FQNEAQ (reference sequence). Intraepithelial and lamina propria lymphocytes were freed from processed graft tissue. The sequencing here drew on ileum tissue, taken about 350 days after transplant. This chain links TRBV7-9 with TRBJ2-5; 8 bases fit TRBD2. This sequence originates from a human patient who received an intestinal transplant, so some T cells may come from the graft donor. Here the CDR3 reads CASSLVLAGGPFQETQYF. Here the CDR3 DNA reads TGTGCCAGCAGCTTAGTTCTTGCGGGGGGCCCCTTCCAGGAGACCCAGTACTTC.